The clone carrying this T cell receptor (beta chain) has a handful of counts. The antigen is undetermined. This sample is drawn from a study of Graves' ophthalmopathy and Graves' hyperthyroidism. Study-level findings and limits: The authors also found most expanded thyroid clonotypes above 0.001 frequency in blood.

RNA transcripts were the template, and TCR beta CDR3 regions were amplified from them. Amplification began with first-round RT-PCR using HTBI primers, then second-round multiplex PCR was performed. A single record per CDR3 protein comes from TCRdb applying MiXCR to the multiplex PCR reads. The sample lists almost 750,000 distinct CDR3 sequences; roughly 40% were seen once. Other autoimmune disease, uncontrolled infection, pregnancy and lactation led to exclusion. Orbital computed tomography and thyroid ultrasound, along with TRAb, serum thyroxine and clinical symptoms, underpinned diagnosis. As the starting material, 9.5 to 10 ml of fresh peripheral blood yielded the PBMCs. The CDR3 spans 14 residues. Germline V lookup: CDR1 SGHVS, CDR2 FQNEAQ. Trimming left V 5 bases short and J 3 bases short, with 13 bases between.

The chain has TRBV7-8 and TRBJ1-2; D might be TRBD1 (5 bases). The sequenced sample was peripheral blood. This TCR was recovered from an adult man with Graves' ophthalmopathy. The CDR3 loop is CASSLGGDYYGYTF. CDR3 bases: TGTGCCAGCAGCCTCGGCGGGGACTACTATGGCTACACCTTC.